This TCR beta chain was recovered during a study of T cell repertoires in cytomegalovirus infection. Study at large: An indication of both CMV infection and matching HLA type came from public TCR beta signatures.

The CDR3 loop spans 14 amino acids. The germline V and J ends were trimmed by 0 bases and 2 bases, with 7 bases remaining between them. Germline V CDR1 and CDR2: SGHDN, FVKESK. Overall study findings and caveats: People with CMV and the relevant HLA were identified by cumulative public TCR beta family frequency. Dominating the ex vivo response were TCR beta clonotypes that were CMV-specific and HLA-C-restricted.

Regarding this clonotype: Its antigen is as yet unknown.

Each CDR3 protein gets one entry after TCRdb re-called the reads with MiXCR. The table lists some 440,000 distinct CDR3 sequences, about a third of them singletons, with roughly 13% in the top ten. Specimen: PBMCs. The TCR was taken from a human donor in good health (CMV status not recorded). Some clones in this sample may be carry-over from other donors' samples. This chain uses TRBV14 with TRBJ2-5; the D is unclear. CDR3 in amino acids: CASSQDIGQETQYF. The CDR3 DNA is TGTGCCAGCAGCCAAGATATAGGACAAGAGACCCAGTACTTC.